The 31 T cell receptor beta chains below were found in one sample sequenced in a study of T cells in Graves' hyperthyroidism and ophthalmopathy. RNA transcripts provided the source from which TCR beta CDR3 regions were amplified. First-round RT-PCR with HTBI primers amplified the TCR CDR3 region. Via MiXCR, TCRdb re-called the multiplex PCR reads, giving one row per CDR3 protein. The sample lists 500,000 to 800,000 distinct CDR3 sequences, roughly 15% occurring once. The specimen sequenced was blood. These receptors came from a woman aged 45-60 years with Graves' ophthalmopathy.

The CDR3 sequence: CSVGHPSYEQYF. The CDR3 nucleotides read TGCAGCGTTGGTCACCCCTCCTACGAGCAGTACTTC. The chain recombines TRBV29-1 with TRBJ2-7; D gene ambiguous. CDR1 is SQVTM, CDR2 ANQGSEA, per germline. This CDR3 is built from 12 residues. V lost 4 bases to trimming and J lost 0 bases, with 7 bases between them.

The chain has TRBV6-1 and TRBJ2-7; no definite D call. Germline-derived CDR1 and CDR2 are MNHNS and SASEGT. The CDR3 has 12 residues. Trimming left V 7 bases short and J 3 bases short, with 10 bases between. CDR3 bases: TGTGCCAGCATGGATCATGGCTACGAGCAGTACTTC. Its translation: CASMDHGYEQYF.

This clonotype was found a few times. The chain uses TRBV19 and TRBJ2-1; TRBD2 aligns across 11 bases. The CDR3 is 17 residues long. Germline-derived CDR1 and CDR2 are LNHDA and SQIVND (reference sequence). V trimming: 2 bases; J trimming: 4 bases; junction bases outside the gene matches: 7. CDR3 residues: CASSIYIGLAGYNEQFF. Written as DNA, the CDR3 is TGTGCCAGTAGTATATATATAGGACTAGCGGGTTACAATGAGCAGTTCTTC.

V and J are TRBV9 and TRBJ2-7, with 10 bases aligning to TRBD1. The CDR3 spans 14 residues. The junction had 3 bases not matched to a gene; V was cut back by 0 bases and J by 6 bases. CDR1 and CDR2 (germline): SGDLS, YYNGEE. The CDR3 region is CASSVGDRGVEQYF. The DNA for the CDR3 is TGTGCCAGCAGCGTAGGGGACAGGGGCGTCGAGCAGTACTTC. The variable domain in full, with the rest retrieved from reference TRBV9 and TRBJ2-7, is DSGVTQTPKHLITATGQRVTLRCSPRSGDLSVYWYQQSLDQGLQFLIQYYNGEERAKGNILERFSAQQFPDLHSELNLSSLELGDSALYFCASSVGDRGVEQYFGPGTRLTVT.

This clonotype was detected ten times or more. The rearrangement joins TRBV11-2 to TRBJ1-4, with D perhaps TRBD1 (5 bases). The CDR3 is 16 amino acids. V shed 4 bases and J shed 4 bases, with 16 bases lying between them. Germline lookup yields CDR1 SGHAT and CDR2 FQNNGV. The CDR3 DNA is TGTGCCAGCAGCTCTTGGCTTTTGGGGGGTAATGAAAAACTGTTTTTT. It yields the protein CASSSWLLGGNEKLFF.

In its sample, this clonotype was seen many times. The junction differs from germline at one of its ends, possibly a read error. The rearrangement links TRBV20-1 to TRBJ1-1; D ambiguous. CDR3 length equals 14 residues. Germline assignment: CDR1 DFQATT and CDR2 SNEGSKA (reference sequence). The CDR3 protein is CSAKTPGSNSEAFF. DNA for the CDR3: TGCAGTGCTAAAACTCCGGGTTCGAACTCTGAAGCTTTCTTT.

This chain joins TRBV30 and TRBJ2-1; D may be TRBD1 or TRBD2 (5 bases each). This CDR3 has 14 amino acids. Germline-derived CDR1 and CDR2 are GTSNPN and SVGIG (reference sequence). V lost 4 bases and J 4 bases, leaving 14 bases between the germline ends. CDR3 bases: TGTGCCTGGACCACCGGGACCGCTTACAATGAGCAGTTCTTC. It is translated as CAWTTGTAYNEQFF.

This chain joins TRBV9 and TRBJ2-5, with TRBD2 matching 7 bases. There are 14 residues in the CDR3. Germline values: CDR1 SGDLS, CDR2 YYNGEE. V lost 0 bases, J lost 5 bases, and 4 bases stayed unmatched. The CDR3 DNA sequence: TGTGCCAGCAGCGTAGGGGAGGGGCTGGAGACCCAGTACTTC. This encodes CASSVGEGLETQYF.

The rearrangement links TRBV9 to TRBJ2-2, with 9 bases identical to TRBD1. CDR3 length: 19 residues. The V segment lost 0 bases and the J segment 4 bases; nucleotides outside the gene matches: 13. Germline V gene sequence: CDR1 SGDLS, CDR2 YYNGEE. The CDR3 loop is CASSVETGGAGRSTGELFF. CDR3 in DNA: TGTGCCAGCAGCGTAGAGACAGGGGGAGCGGGAAGGTCCACCGGGGAGCTGTTTTTT.

In this sample, this clonotype turned up many times. The genes are TRBV7-6 and TRBJ2-7, with 11 bases lining up with TRBD1. Germline loops: CDR1 SGHVS, CDR2 FNYEAQ. The trim removed 4 bases at V and 7 bases at J, leaving 12 bases unmatched. The CDR3 covers 16 residues. DNA of the CDR3: TGTGCCAGCAGCTCATCATTCGGACAGGGGGCTAGGGAGCAGTACTTC. Protein: CASSSSFGQGAREQYF.

The DNA of the CDR3 is TGTGCCTGGAGTGTTCAGGGGATGAACACTGAAGCTTTCTTT. Translating it yields CAWSVQGMNTEAFF. The chain joins TRBV30 to TRBJ1-1, with D possibly matching TRBD1 (6 bases). The CDR3 spans 14 residues. Per the germline V gene, CDR1 is GTSNPN and CDR2 is SVGIG (reference sequence). Trimming removed 0 bases from V and 0 bases from J, with 8 bases in between. Looking up the rest from reference TRBV30 and TRBJ1-1 gives the full variable domain: SQTIHQWPATLVQPVGSPLSLECTVEGTSNPNLYWYRQAAGRGLQLLFYSVGIGQISSEVPQNLSASRPQDRQFILSSKKLLLSDSGFYLCAWSVQGMNTEAFFGQGTRLTVV.

This clonotype has a count of ten or more. V usage is TRBV12-3 or TRBV12-4 and J usage is TRBJ2-2; D perhaps matches TRBD1 (5 bases). The CDR3 is 15 amino acids. Trimming took off 5 bases at V and 0 bases at J, with 10 bases between the two ends. This chain's CDR3 is CASSLRVANTGELFF. CDR3 DNA: TGTGCCAGCAGTCTCAGGGTTGCGAACACCGGGGAGCTGTTTTTT.

At least ten counts were recorded for this clonotype. This chain joins TRBV28 and TRBJ2-2; 7 nucleotides match TRBD1. This CDR3 contains 15 residues. Germline V gives CDR1 MDHEN, CDR2 SYDVKM. With V trimmed by 0 bases and J by 6 bases, 4 bases remained unmatched. CDR3 sequence (DNA): TGTGCCAGCAGTTTATGGCAGGGGGAGTCCGGGGAGCTGTTTTTT. Amino acids: CASSLWQGESGELFF.

The rearrangement uses TRBV20-1 and TRBJ1-4, with unresolved D. Trimming took off 3 bases at V and 4 bases at J, with 6 bases between the two ends. Germline CDR1 and CDR2: DFQATT and SNEGSKA (reference sequence). There are 12 residues in the CDR3. The CDR3, as DNA: TGCAGTGCTAGTCTTATTAATGAAAAACTGTTTTTT. Translating it yields CSASLINEKLFF.

This chain links TRBV29-1 with TRBJ1-2, with TRBD1 as a possible D gene (5 bases). CDR3 size: 11 residues. Trimming took off 6 bases at V and 8 bases at J, with 13 bases between the two ends. The germline V gene has CDR1 SQVTM and CDR2 ANQGSEA. The DNA of the CDR3 is TGCAGCGTGGGGACCACCGAAGGCTACACCTTC. Residues: CSVGTTEGYTF. Combining the CDR3 with reference TRBV29-1 and TRBJ1-2 gives the whole variable domain SAVISQKPSRDICQRGTSLTIQCQVDSQVTMMFWYRQQPGQSLTLIATANQGSEATYESGFVIDKFPISRPNLTFSTLTVSNMSPEDSSIYLCSVGTTEGYTFGSGTRLTVV.

This clonotype was counted between two and nine times. A much larger clone lies one base from this, so it may be a read error. Given the absence of the conserved phenylalanine or tryptophan at the CDR3 end, a read error is likely. The chain carries TRBV3-1 and TRBJ2-3; D gene ambiguous. Per the germline V gene, CDR1 is LGHDT and CDR2 is YNNKEL (reference sequence). This CDR3 contains 15 residues. Trimming cost V 4 bases and J 0 bases, with 11 bases left between them. CDR3 protein: CASSPLGFSTDTQYS. The DNA of the CDR3 is TGTGCCAGCAGCCCTCTTGGGTTTAGCACAGATACGCAGTATTCT.

V and J are TRBV27 and TRBJ2-1, with a possible D match to TRBD2 (5 bases). Germline CDR1 and CDR2: MNHEY and SMNVEV (reference sequence). V was cut by 2 bases and J by 3 bases, with 11 bases left in between. This CDR3 is 15 amino acids long. The CDR3 spells CASSLIGDNYNEQFF. The CDR3 coding sequence is TGTGCCAGCAGTTTAATCGGGGATAACTACAATGAGCAGTTCTTC.

This clonotype was recorded only once. V gene TRBV11-1 combines with J gene TRBJ1-1, with unresolved D. Germline V gives CDR1 SGHAT, CDR2 FQDESV (reference sequence). Trimming took 3 bases from V and 0 from J, leaving 14 bases between them. The CDR3 has 16 residues. The DNA of the CDR3 is TGTGCCAGCAGCTTGGGCTGGGTTGGCCTGAACACTGAAGCTTTCTTT. This gives the protein CASSLGWVGLNTEAFF.

This clonotype was detected ten times or more. The V call is TRBV7-9, the J call TRBJ2-1; tentatively, D is TRBD1 (6 bases). Germline CDR1 is SEHNR and CDR2 is FQNEAQ (reference sequence). The CDR3 covers 15 residues. The ends were cut back, 7 bases at V and 7 bases at J, with 20 bases in the middle. CDR3 nucleotide sequence: TGTGCCAGCAACCTAGGGACATCCCAGGGGAATGAGCAGTTCTTC. It codes for CASNLGTSQGNEQFF.

The V and J genes are TRBV10-3 and TRBJ1-1; possibly TRBD1 for D (6 bases). Germline lookup yields CDR1 ENHRY and CDR2 SYGVKD. V shed 6 bases and J shed 1 base, with 6 bases lying between them. This CDR3 is 12 amino acids long. The CDR3 DNA follows: TGTGCCATCAGGGACAGGAACACTGAAGCTTTCTTT. Translation: CAIRDRNTEAFF.

Many counts were recorded for this clonotype. This chain connects TRBV2 to TRBJ2-7; 10 bases line up with TRBD2. Germline CDR1 reads SNHLY; CDR2 reads FYNNEI. With V trimmed by 5 bases and J by 2 bases, 18 bases remained unmatched. The CDR3 length is 19 residues. For the CDR3, the DNA is TGTGCCAGCAGTTCCTACGGGACTAGCGCCCTACTTAATCCCTACGAGCAGTACTTC. It specifies CASSSYGTSALLNPYEQYF.

The gene calls are TRBV15 and TRBJ2-3; TRBD2 is a possible D gene (6 bases). The germline gives CDR1 LNHNV, CDR2 YYDKDF (reference sequence). CDR3 length equals 16 residues. The V and J ends lost 0 bases and 1 base respectively, with 11 bases between them. CDR3 bases: TGTGCCACCAGCAGAGATCTGCCGGGGGGCACAGATACGCAGTATTTT. Translating gives CATSRDLPGGTDTQYF.

This clonotype was detected ten times or more. The rearrangement uses TRBV5-1 and TRBJ2-3; D gene unclear. The V end lost 5 bases, the J end lost 2 bases, and 18 bases lay between the germline ends. The CDR3 has 16 amino acids. Germline V gives CDR1 SGHRS, CDR2 YFSETQ. CDR3 DNA sequence: TGCGCCAGCAGTCCCGCTCTAGAGCGAGCCACAGATACGCAGTATTTT. Translating gives CASSPALERATDTQYF.

This chain joins TRBV28 and TRBJ1-2; D unclear. The germline gives CDR1 MDHEN, CDR2 SYDVKM. The CDR3 sequence is 13 residues long. The ends were cut back, 7 bases at V and 8 bases at J, with 17 bases in the middle. The CDR3 spells CASNTPGGVGYTF. DNA of the CDR3: TGTGCCAGCAACACCCCTGGCGGGGTCGGCTACACCTTC.

The V gene is TRBV20-1, the J gene TRBJ2-4, with TRBD2 matching over 11 bases. Looked up from germline, CDR1 is DFQATT and CDR2 is SNEGSKA (reference sequence). The V segment lost 3 bases and the J segment 6 bases; nucleotides outside the gene matches: 7. The CDR3 spans 15 residues. The DNA of the CDR3 is TGCAGTGCTAGCGGGGGACTAGCGGTAACAAACATTCAGTACTTC. This encodes CSASGGLAVTNIQYF.

This clonotype was seen many times. V usage is TRBV5-1 and J usage is TRBJ2-1, with 13 bases identical to TRBD2. J lost 4 bases, V lost 4 bases, and 11 bases had no gene match. Germline loops: CDR1 SGHRS, CDR2 YFSETQ. This CDR3 spans 18 amino acids. This chain's CDR3 is CASSPGLAGVFLYNEQFF. DNA for the CDR3: TGCGCCAGCAGCCCAGGACTAGCGGGAGTCTTCCTGTACAATGAGCAGTTCTTC.

In DNA, the CDR3 is TGTGCCAGCAGCCAGTGGGGGGAGCAGTACTTC. This encodes CASSQWGEQYF. The V and J genes are TRBV27 and TRBJ2-7; D possibly uses TRBD1 or TRBD2 (5 bases each). This CDR3 spans 11 amino acids. Per the germline V gene, CDR1 is MNHEY and CDR2 is SMNVEV (reference sequence). V lost 6 bases, J lost 7 bases, and 10 bases lay in between.

At least ten counts were recorded for this clonotype. This chain connects TRBV20-1 to TRBJ2-1, with 8 bases aligning to TRBD2. From germline, CDR1 is DFQATT and CDR2 SNEGSKA (reference sequence). The J segment lost 0 bases and the V segment lost 5 bases, leaving 6 bases of the junction unmatched. The CDR3 extends over 15 amino acids. CDR3 amino acids: CSAAPSGPSYNEQFF. CDR3 DNA sequence: TGCAGTGCTGCCCCTAGCGGGCCCTCCTACAATGAGCAGTTCTTC.

This clonotype was seen many times. CDR3 region: CASSPRTVNTGELFF. The CDR3 nucleotides are TGTGCCAGCAGCCCTAGGACAGTGAACACCGGGGAGCTGTTTTTT. This chain links TRBV3-1 with TRBJ2-2, with D maybe TRBD1 (6 bases). Trimming removed 4 bases from V and 1 base from J, with 10 bases in between. The length of the CDR3 is 15 residues. Germline V lookup: CDR1 LGHDT, CDR2 YNNKEL (reference sequence).

In its sample, this clonotype was seen many times. The chain has TRBV5-1 and TRBJ2-1; D is perhaps TRBD2 (7 bases). The V and J ends lost 0 bases and 8 bases respectively, with 18 bases between them. In germline, CDR1 is SGHRS, CDR2 YFSETQ. The CDR3 runs to 16 residues. CDR3 region: CASSLGRGGRRDEQFF. CDR3 nucleotide sequence: TGCGCCAGCAGCTTGGGAAGGGGGGGGAGGAGGGATGAGCAGTTCTTC.

This clonotype was counted between two and nine times. The chain employs TRBV7-9 and TRBJ1-2; weak D call: TRBD1 (6 bases). Germline lookup yields CDR1 SEHNR and CDR2 FQNEAQ (reference sequence). The CDR3 totals 17 residues. V lost 4 bases to trimming and J lost 3 bases, with 21 bases between them. The CDR3 DNA reads TGTGCCAGCAGCTCGGACAGACCCTCCCTCTCTTACTATGGCTACACCTTC. Amino acids: CASSSDRPSLSYYGYTF.